Sequencing of this TCR beta chain was carried out in a study of T cell responses to AZD1222 COVID-19 vaccine. The CDR3 is 17 amino acids. V dropped 1 base and J dropped 5; count of bases not matched to a gene: 10. Germline V lookup: CDR1 MNHNS, CDR2 SASEGT. Clones were read by immunoSEQ multiplex PCR, and TCRdb kept only the in-frame ones, dropping some. Here the sample spans approximately 130,000 clones, 93% being singletons. The TCR originated in an adult in good health. The sequencing used peripheral blood, collected on day 0 of AZD1222 vaccination. The chain is built from TRBV6-1 and TRBJ2-5; 10 nucleotides align to TRBD2. CDR3 region: CASSEGLTSGEGETQYF. CDR3 nucleotides: TGTGCCAGCAGTGAAGGCCTTACTAGCGGGGAAGGCGAGACCCAGTACTTC.